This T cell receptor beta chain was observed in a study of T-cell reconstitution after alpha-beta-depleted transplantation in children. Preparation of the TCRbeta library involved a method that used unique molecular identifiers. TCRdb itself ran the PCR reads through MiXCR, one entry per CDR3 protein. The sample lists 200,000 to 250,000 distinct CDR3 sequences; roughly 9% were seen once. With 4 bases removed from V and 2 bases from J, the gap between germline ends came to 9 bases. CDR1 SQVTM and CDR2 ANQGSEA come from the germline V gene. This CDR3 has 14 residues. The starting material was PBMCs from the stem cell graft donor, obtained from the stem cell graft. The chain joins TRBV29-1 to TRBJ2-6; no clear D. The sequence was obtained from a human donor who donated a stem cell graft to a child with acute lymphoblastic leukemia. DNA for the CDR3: TGCAGCGTTGGTCGAGGACCTGGGGCCAACGTCCTGACTTTC. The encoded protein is CSVGRGPGANVLTF. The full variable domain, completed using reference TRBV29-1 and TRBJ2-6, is SAVISQKPSRDICQRGTSLTIQCQVDSQVTMMFWYRQQPGQSLTLIATANQGSEATYESGFVIDKFPISRPNLTFSTLTVSNMSPEDSSIYLCSVGRGPGANVLTFGAGSRLTVL.